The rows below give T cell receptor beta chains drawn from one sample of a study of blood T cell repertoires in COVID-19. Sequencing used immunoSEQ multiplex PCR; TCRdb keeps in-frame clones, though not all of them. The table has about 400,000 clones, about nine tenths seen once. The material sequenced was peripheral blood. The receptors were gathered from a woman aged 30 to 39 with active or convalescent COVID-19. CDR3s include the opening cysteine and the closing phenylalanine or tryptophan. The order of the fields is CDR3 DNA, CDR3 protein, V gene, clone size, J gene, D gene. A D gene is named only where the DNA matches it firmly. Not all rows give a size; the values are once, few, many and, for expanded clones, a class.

CDR3nt: TGTGCTGCAGGGGGGACAGGATACGGCTACACCTTC; CDR3aa: CAAGGTGYGYTF; v_gene: TRBV12-5; abundance: .; j_gene: TRBJ1-2; d_gene: TRBD1
CDR3nt: TGTGCCAGCAGCGAAGCGGCGGGCGGCTCCTACAATGAGCAGTTCTTC; CDR3aa: CASSEAAGGSYNEQFF; v_gene: TRBV7-8; abundance: .; j_gene: TRBJ2-1; d_gene: .
CDR3nt: TGTGCCCGAAAAGAGTGGCAGGGGGCTTGTTACAATGAGCAGTTCTTC; CDR3aa: CARKEWQGACYNEQFF; v_gene: TRBV25-1; abundance: .; j_gene: TRBJ2-1; d_gene: TRBD1
CDR3nt: TGTGCCAGCAGCTTGTTAGAGGGATGGGGCTACACCTTC; CDR3aa: CASSLLEGWGYTF; v_gene: TRBV5-4; abundance: .; j_gene: TRBJ1-2; d_gene: .
CDR3nt: TGTGCTAGTGCCCCGTCGGTGGCGGGGCCCGCAGATACGCAGTATTTT; CDR3aa: CASAPSVAGPADTQYF; v_gene: TRBV12-5; abundance: .; j_gene: TRBJ2-3; d_gene: .
CDR3nt: TGTGCCACCAGCAGAGATCAGGGGACAGGGTTCTATGGCTACACCTTC; CDR3aa: CATSRDQGTGFYGYTF; v_gene: TRBV15; abundance: .; j_gene: TRBJ1-2; d_gene: TRBD1
CDR3nt: TGTGCCAGCAGTCATACAGGGGCGGGAGGCTACACCTTC; CDR3aa: CASSHTGAGGYTF; v_gene: TRBV28; abundance: once; j_gene: TRBJ1-2; d_gene: TRBD1
CDR3nt: TGTGCCAGCAGCGCCACAGGGGTTAACACTGAAGCTTTCTTT; CDR3aa: CASSATGVNTEAFF; v_gene: TRBV7-9; abundance: .; j_gene: TRBJ1-1; d_gene: TRBD1
CDR3nt: TGCGCCAGCAGCCAAGAGACAGGGTCTCAGCCCCAGCATTTT; CDR3aa: CASSQETGSQPQHF; v_gene: TRBV4-1; abundance: .; j_gene: TRBJ1-5; d_gene: TRBD1
CDR3nt: TGTGCCAGCAGCTACTCCGGGACAGGGCTACATCAGCCCCAGCATTTT; CDR3aa: CASSYSGTGLHQPQHF; v_gene: TRBV7-8; abundance: .; j_gene: TRBJ1-5; d_gene: TRBD1
CDR3nt: TGCGCCAGCAGCCAAGCTACATACCCTGACAGGGTTAATTCACCCCTCCACTTT; CDR3aa: CASSQATYPDRVNSPLHF; v_gene: TRBV4-1; abundance: .; j_gene: TRBJ1-6; d_gene: TRBD1
CDR3nt: TGTGCCAGCAGTGAATGCCCCCACAGGTCGCCAGGCACTGAAGCTTTCTTT; CDR3aa: CASSECPHRSPGTEAFF; v_gene: TRBV6-1; abundance: .; j_gene: TRBJ1-1; d_gene: .